These T cell receptor beta chains were read from a single sample in a study of human T cells and chemical hapten exposure. TCRdb itself ran the RACE reads through MiXCR, one entry per CDR3 protein. This table has about 190,000 distinct CDR3 sequences, around a quarter appearing once. Sample: whole blood, taken in connection with sensitization to the hapten diphenylcyclopropenone (DPC). Every receptor here comes from a woman in her forties with alopecia areata. Some clones in this sample may be carry-over from other donors' samples. Both conserved end residues are part of each CDR3. D genes are given only for firm matches. Only some rows state a clone size, as once, few, many or a class for expanded clones.

d_call j_call clone_size v_call cdr3_length cdr3_aa cdr3_nt
- TRBJ2-6 few TRBV27 18 CASSQHLTVSSGANVLTF TGTGCCAGCAGTCAGCACCTGACGGTGAGCTCTGGGGCCAACGTCCTGACTTTC
TRBD2 TRBJ2-1 few TRBV7-7 15 CASSLMGAGAGEQFF TGTGCTAGCAGCCTCATGGGAGCGGGAGCCGGTGAGCAGTTCTTC
TRBD1 TRBJ2-6 - TRBV28 17 CASSGRDRSSGANVLTF TGTGCCAGCAGCGGACGGGACAGATCATCTGGGGCCAACGTCCTGACTTTC
- TRBJ2-3 - TRBV4-1 17 CASSQPGLRTSTDTQYF TGCGCCAGCAGCCAACCGGGACTCCGGACTAGCACAGATACGCAGTATTTT
TRBD1 TRBJ1-1 - TRBV29-1 11 CSGTGTGEAFF TGCAGCGGTACCGGGACAGGGGAAGCTTTCTTT
- TRBJ1-5 - TRBV6-2/TRBV6-3 15 CASTSGRYSNQPQHF TGTGCCAGCACCTCCGGAAGATATAGCAATCAGCCCCAGCATTTT
TRBD1 TRBJ1-5 - TRBV10-3 14 CAISEGGLNQPQHF TGTGCCATCAGTGAAGGGGGCCTAAATCAGCCCCAGCATTTT
- TRBJ1-2 - TRBV3-1 11 CATSGESSYTF TGTGCCACCTCAGGCGAGTCGAGCTACACCTTC
TRBD1 TRBJ2-3 - TRBV28 16 CASSSPTGAYTDTQYF TGTGCCAGCAGTTCCCCGACAGGGGCTTACACAGATACGCAGTATTTT
- TRBJ2-1 few TRBV20-1 10 CSARYDEQFF TGCAGTGCTAGATACGATGAGCAGTTCTTC
- TRBJ2-7 - TRBV28 13 CASSKTANYEQYF TGTGCCAGCAGTAAAACGGCCAACTACGAGCAGTACTTC
- TRBJ1-6 - TRBV20-1 16 CSARDRPYRENSPLHF TGCAGTGCTAGAGATCGCCCCTACAGGGAAAATTCACCCCTCCACTTT
TRBD2 TRBJ2-4 - TRBV7-2 17 CASSSKRGAGMEDIQYF TGTGCCAGCAGCTCCAAGCGGGGGGCGGGCATGGAAGACATTCAGTACTTC
TRBD1 TRBJ2-3 - TRBV11-3 16 CASSSPGGPSTDTQYF TGTGCCAGCAGCTCCCCAGGGGGCCCTAGCACAGATACGCAGTATTTT
TRBD2 TRBJ2-1 - TRBV12-3/TRBV12-4 16 CASSSTSGTHWNEQFF TGTGCCAGCAGTTCGACTAGCGGTACGCATTGGAATGAGCAGTTCTTC
- TRBJ2-3 few TRBV28 15 CASSPPDSHPDTQYF TGTGCCAGCAGTCCTCCGGACTCCCACCCAGATACGCAGTATTTT
- TRBJ1-5 - TRBV4-3 16 CASSLTWTDSNQPQHF TGCGCCAGCAGCCTGACTTGGACGGATAGCAATCAGCCCCAGCATTTT
TRBD2 TRBJ2-5 - TRBV24-1 15 CATSGATSVQETQYF TGTGCCACCAGTGGTGCAACTAGCGTCCAAGAGACCCAGTACTTC
TRBD1 TRBJ1-1 many TRBV4-2 13 CASSQEQGWYAFF TGTGCCAGCAGCCAAGAACAGGGGTGGTACGCTTTCTTT
TRBD2 TRBJ2-7 - TRBV3-1 15 CASSPGTSGSQRQYF TGTGCCAGCAGCCCCGGGACTAGCGGGAGTCAGAGGCAGTACTTC
- TRBJ2-1 - TRBV7-3 13 CASSPPSSNEQFF TGTGCCAGCAGCCCGCCCTCTAGCAATGAGCAGTTCTTC
TRBD1 TRBJ2-1 many TRBV28 16 CASSSGTGNLHNEQFF TGTGCCAGCAGTTCGGGGACAGGGAACCTTCACAATGAGCAGTTCTTC
- TRBJ1-5 few TRBV28 14 CASSPTAGGQPQHF TGTGCCAGCAGCCCTACCGCGGGAGGTCAGCCCCAGCATTTT
- TRBJ1-1 - TRBV5-6 15 CASSLDGGRGTEAFF TGTGCCAGCAGCTTGGATGGTGGCAGGGGCACTGAAGCTTTCTTT
TRBD2 TRBJ2-1 - TRBV2 14 CASSDYTGGGEQFF TGTGCCAGCAGTGATTATACGGGAGGGGGTGAGCAGTTCTTC
TRBD2 TRBJ2-1 - TRBV6-2/TRBV6-3 15 CASSYSAGEGNEQFF TGTGCCAGCAGTTACTCTGCGGGAGAGGGGAATGAGCAGTTCTTC
TRBD2 TRBJ2-3 - TRBV28 17 CASSPPSSGASTDTQYF TGTGCCAGCAGCCCCCCTTCTAGCGGGGCTAGCACAGATACGCAGTATTTT
- TRBJ2-1 - TRBV28 14 CASSLARPYNEPFF TGTGCCAGCAGTTTAGCCCGGCCATACAATGAGCCGTTCTTC
- TRBJ2-7 few TRBV29-1 13 CSVGRVRFYEQYF TGCAGCGTTGGGAGGGTGAGATTCTACGAGCAGTACTTC
TRBD2 TRBJ2-3 - TRBV20-1 14 CSVPLAGGRDTQYF TGCAGTGTACCCCTAGCGGGAGGGAGAGATACGCAGTATTTT
- TRBJ2-7 - TRBV10-3 12 CAISVENYEQYF TGTGCCATCAGTGTAGAGAATTACGAGCAGTACTTC
- TRBJ2-6 once TRBV6-5 15 CASSQGRAGGNVLTF TGTGCCAGCAGTCAGGGTAGGGCCGGGGGCAACGTCCTGACTTTC
TRBD2 TRBJ2-1 - TRBV7-9 16 CASSLAVGLAIGEQFF TGTGCCAGCAGCTTAGCAGTTGGACTAGCGATTGGTGAGCAGTTCTTC
- TRBJ1-1 - TRBV28 11 CASTGNTEAFF TGTGCCAGCACGGGTAACACTGAAGCTTTCTTT
TRBD1 TRBJ1-4 - TRBV4-3 15 CASSQGGQGTRKLFF TGCGCCAGCAGCCAAGGAGGACAGGGGACCCGCAAACTGTTTTTT
- TRBJ1-2 few TRBV6-2/TRBV6-3 12 CASSEGRYGYTF TGTGCCAGCAGCGAAGGCCGATATGGCTACACCTTC
- TRBJ1-5 many TRBV27 14 CASGGAGQNQPQHF TGTGCCAGCGGGGGGGCAGGACAAAATCAGCCCCAGCATTTT
- TRBJ2-7 - TRBV5-6 14 CASRGSLKLYEQYF TGTGCCAGCAGGGGGAGTCTTAAACTCTACGAGCAGTACTTC
TRBD2 TRBJ2-1 - TRBV10-3 16 CAISSGTSGSNNEQFF TGTGCCATCAGTTCCGGGACTAGCGGGTCCAACAATGAGCAGTTCTTC
- TRBJ2-5 - TRBV5-4 16 CASSLAHRTGQETQYF TGTGCCAGCAGCTTGGCCCATCGGACCGGCCAAGAGACCCAGTACTTC